The 30 T cell receptor beta chains below were found in one sample sequenced in a study of Ad26.COV2.S vaccination and SARS-CoV-2 variants. Generated by immunoSEQ multiplex PCR, the TCRdb table keeps only in-frame clones and is missing some. The profile shows hundreds of thousands of clones, 89% of them singletons. Regarding treatment: some 20 received Ad26.COV2.S at low or high dose, single or two shots; 5 received placebo; per-sample allocation not given. Following the first vaccine or placebo injection, samples were taken on day 63. Material: peripheral blood, obtained in a trial of Ad26.COV2.S vaccine versus placebo. The receptors come from a person aged 18-60 years who received the Ad26.COV2.S COVID-19 vaccine or a placebo.

V gene TRBV29-1 combines with J gene TRBJ2-7, with 7 bases aligning to TRBD1. Germline V gives CDR1 SQVTM, CDR2 ANQGSEA. The ends lost 4 bases at V and 2 bases at J; junction bases unmatched: 5. This CDR3 comprises 13 residues. CDR3 in amino acids: CSVGDRATYEQYF. The CDR3 DNA is TGCAGCGTTGGTGACAGGGCAACCTACGAGCAGTACTTC.

CDR3 in DNA: TGTGCCAGCAGCTTACTAGCGTCCAACACCGGGGAGCTGTTTTTT. It is translated as CASSLLASNTGELFF. The chain has TRBV13 and TRBJ2-2, with D perhaps matching TRBD2 (6 bases). The CDR3 has 15 residues. Germline lookup yields CDR1 PRHDT and CDR2 FYEKMQ (reference sequence). Trimming left V 2 bases short and J 2 bases short, with 9 bases between.

This clone was counted once. The chain combines TRBV14 with TRBJ2-7; D is unclear. Germline V gene data show CDR1 as SGHDN and CDR2 as FVKESK. The V end was cut by 3 bases, the J end by 6 bases, with 12 bases between. This CDR3 region has 13 residues. This chain's CDR3 is CASSQLESVEQYF. For the CDR3, the DNA is TGTGCCAGCAGCCAGCTCGAATCCGTCGAGCAGTACTTC.

This chain uses TRBV30 with TRBJ2-7; 8 positions match TRBD2. The V gene end was trimmed by 3 bases and the J gene end by 6 bases; junction bases not matched to a gene: 4. The CDR3 is made up of 12 amino acids. The germline V gene encodes CDR1 GTSNPN and CDR2 SVGIG (reference sequence). CDR3 coding DNA: TGTGCCTGGAGCCCTAGCGGGTTCGAGCAGTACTTC. Protein product: CAWSPSGFEQYF. The entire variable domain, with the rest obtained from reference TRBV30 and TRBJ2-7, is as follows: SQTIHQWPATLVQPVGSPLSLECTVEGTSNPNLYWYRQAAGRGLQLLFYSVGIGQISSEVPQNLSASRPQDRQFILSSKKLLLSDSGFYLCAWSPSGFEQYFGPGTRLTVT.

The gene calls are TRBV11-2 and TRBJ1-4; 7 bases are shared with TRBD1. This CDR3 has 16 residues. J was trimmed by 3 bases and V by 4 bases; bases with no gene match: 8. CDR1 is SGHAT, CDR2 FQNNGV, per germline. The CDR3 reads CASSSVTGSANEKLFF. The CDR3 DNA reads TGTGCCAGCAGCTCGGTGACAGGGTCGGCTAATGAAAAACTGTTTTTT.

This clone was seen more than once but under ten times. The chain has TRBV9 and TRBJ1-5, with D tentatively TRBD1 (5 bases). Germline CDR1 SGDLS, CDR2 YYNGEE. CDR3 length: 15 residues. The germline V and J ends were trimmed by 3 bases and 7 bases, with 17 bases remaining between them. The CDR3 DNA reads as TGTGCCAGCAGCGGAGGAGGGGCCCCTGGGCAGCCCCAGCATTTT. This translates into CASSGGGAPGQPQHF.

V is TRBV9 and J is TRBJ2-4; TRBD1 is a possible D gene (6 bases). V lost 0 bases and J lost 14, with 9 bases in between. CDR3 size: 11 residues. Germline CDR1 reads SGDLS; CDR2 reads YYNGEE. The CDR3 DNA is TGTGCCAGCAGCGTAGCTCAGGGGAAGTACTTC. Amino acid sequence: CASSVAQGKYF.

The rearrangement uses TRBV7-9 and TRBJ1-1, with D uncertain. Trimming removed 2 bases at V and 3 bases at J, with 10 bases between. The CDR3 is made up of 14 amino acids. CDR1 and CDR2 (germline): SEHNR, FQNEAQ (reference sequence). CDR3 loop: CASSLTNGHTEAFF. CDR3 DNA sequence: TGTGCCAGCAGCTTAACCAACGGACACACTGAAGCTTTCTTT.

The rearrangement uses TRBV4-3 and TRBJ1-5, with D unclear. Between the trimmed V and J ends, which lost 0 bases and 4 bases, there was a span of 13 bases. Germline V gene sequence: CDR1 LGHNA, CDR2 YSLEER. The CDR3 covers 16 residues. CDR3: CASSQDDSSRNQPQHF. The CDR3 DNA is TGCGCCAGCAGCCAAGACGATTCGTCCAGGAATCAGCCCCAGCATTTT.

This clone appeared once. V and J are TRBV18 and TRBJ2-1; 10 nucleotides match TRBD2. The CDR3 has 15 residues. The trim removed 0 bases at V and 8 bases at J, leaving 4 bases unmatched. Germline-derived CDR1 and CDR2 are KGHSH and LQKENI. The CDR3 loop is CASSPPSGRADEQFF. CDR3 DNA: TGTGCCAGCTCACCACCAAGCGGGAGGGCCGATGAGCAGTTCTTC. Complete variable domain (other parts from reference TRBV18 and TRBJ2-1): NAGVMQNPRHLVRRRGQEARLRCSPMKGHSHVYWYRQLPEEGLKFMVYLQKENIIDESGMPKERFSAEFPKEGPSILRIQQVVRGDSAAYFCASSPPSGRADEQFFGPGTRLTVL.

The chain joins TRBV7-2 to TRBJ1-1, with a possible D match to TRBD1 (5 bases). This CDR3 comprises 14 residues. Germline V gene sequence: CDR1 SGHTA, CDR2 FQGNSA. V lost 2 bases to trimming and J lost 1 base, with 8 bases between them. The CDR3 here is CASSLLRGNTEAFF. The CDR3, as DNA: TGTGCCAGCAGCTTATTGAGGGGGAACACTGAAGCTTTCTTT.

The chain couples TRBV9 to TRBJ2-3, with D possibly TRBD2 on 6 matching bases. Trimming removed 0 bases from V and 3 bases from J, with 14 bases in between. The germline V gene encodes CDR1 SGDLS and CDR2 YYNGEE. This CDR3 contains 16 residues. CDR3 region: CASSVATGDRTDTQYF. The CDR3 DNA reads TGTGCCAGCAGCGTAGCTACGGGGGATAGAACAGATACGCAGTATTTT. The full variable domain, in which reference TRBV9 and TRBJ2-3 provide the parts outside the CDR3, is DSGVTQTPKHLITATGQRVTLRCSPRSGDLSVYWYQQSLDQGLQFLIQYYNGEERAKGNILERFSAQQFPDLHSELNLSSLELGDSALYFCASSVATGDRTDTQYFGPGTRLTVL.

This clone was found a few times. The rearrangement uses TRBV27 and TRBJ1-1; D gene ambiguous. There are 13 residues in the CDR3. V was shortened by 10 bases and J by 0 bases, with 12 bases between the two germline ends. Germline V CDR1 and CDR2: MNHEY, SMNVEV (reference sequence). DNA of the CDR3: TGTGCCACCACGGGGAACATGAACACTGAAGCTTTCTTT. Its translation is CATTGNMNTEAFF.

This clone was counted once. V is TRBV5-1 and J is TRBJ2-5, with 11 bases identical to TRBD1. The CDR3 loop spans 14 amino acids. From germline, CDR1 is SGHRS and CDR2 YFSETQ. The V segment lost 4 bases and the J segment 6 bases; nucleotides outside the gene matches: 5. The CDR3 nucleotides are TGCGCCAGCAGCGAGGGACAGGGGGGAAAGACCCAGTACTTC. It codes for CASSEGQGGKTQYF.

J is TRBJ1-1 and V is TRBV6-5; 11 nucleotides agree with TRBD1. This CDR3 has 14 residues. V was pared by 5 bases and J by 4 bases, with 3 bases of the junction left unmatched. Germline CDR1 and CDR2: MNHEY and SVGAGI. CDR3 in amino acids: CASSTGQGGTEAFF. CDR3 in DNA: TGTGCCAGCAGTACGGGACAGGGGGGCACTGAAGCTTTCTTT.

This clone was observed a few times. The chain employs TRBV2 and TRBJ1-6, with 7 nucleotides matching TRBD1. The CDR3 extends over 15 amino acids. The germline CDR1 and CDR2 sequences are SNHLY and FYNNEI. V was pared by 2 bases and J by 7 bases, with 5 bases of the junction left unmatched. This chain's CDR3 is CASSEREQGNSPLHF. The CDR3 nucleotides read TGTGCCAGCAGTGAAAGGGAACAGGGGAATTCACCCCTCCACTTT.

The chain carries TRBV11-2 and TRBJ1-2; maybe TRBD1 (5 bases). V was clipped by 5 bases and J by 8 bases, with 12 bases between them. The CDR3 runs 12 residues. In germline, CDR1 is SGHAT, CDR2 FQNNGV. DNA for the CDR3: TGTGCCAGCAGCCGTGAAGGGGACGGCTACACCTTC. Its translation: CASSREGDGYTF.

This clone has only one observation. V and J are TRBV4-1 and TRBJ1-2; D is possibly TRBD1 (6 bases). The germline V gene has CDR1 MGHRA and CDR2 YSYEKL. This CDR3 has 16 residues. The V and J ends lost 4 bases and 4 bases respectively, with 19 bases between them. The CDR3 region has the DNA TGCGCCAGCAGCCCTACCCCAAGGACAGACTTCTATGGCTACACCTTC. It yields the protein CASSPTPRTDFYGYTF.

V gene TRBV30 combines with J gene TRBJ1-6; D gene ambiguous. This CDR3 is built from 13 residues. V was cut by 3 bases and J by 10 bases, with 13 bases left in between. The germline CDR1 and CDR2 sequences are GTSNPN and SVGIG (reference sequence). The chain's CDR3 is CAWRLATYSPLHF. The CDR3 nucleotides read TGTGCCTGGAGATTAGCCACCTACTCACCCCTCCACTTT. Full variable domain (remainder filled in from reference TRBV30 and TRBJ1-6): SQTIHQWPATLVQPVGSPLSLECTVEGTSNPNLYWYRQAAGRGLQLLFYSVGIGQISSEVPQNLSASRPQDRQFILSSKKLLLSDSGFYLCAWRLATYSPLHFGNGTRLTVT.

This clone was detected only a few times. This chain links TRBV10-3 with TRBJ1-1; possibly TRBD1 for D (6 bases). Germline V gives CDR1 ENHRY, CDR2 SYGVKD. The CDR3 has 13 residues. Between the trimmed V and J ends, which lost 6 bases and 1 base, there was a span of 9 bases. The CDR3 sequence: CAISQTGNTEAFF. The CDR3 coding sequence is TGTGCCATCAGCCAGACAGGGAACACTGAAGCTTTCTTT.

The V and J genes are TRBV27 and TRBJ2-1; TRBD1 matches at 7 bases. The junction had 4 bases not matched to a gene; V was cut back by 3 bases and J by 8 bases. Germline assignment: CDR1 MNHEY and CDR2 SMNVEV (reference sequence). The CDR3 is 13 residues long. CDR3 nucleotides: TGTGCCAGCAGTTTGGCCCAGGGGGATGAGCAGTTCTTC. Amino acids: CASSLAQGDEQFF.

This sequence joins TRBV28 and TRBJ2-1; 7 nucleotides align to TRBD2. This CDR3 region has 21 residues. Trimming at V came to 2 bases and at J to 0 bases, leaving 19 bases not matched to a gene. Germline CDR1 MDHEN, CDR2 SYDVKM. The CDR3 DNA sequence: TGTGCCAGCAGTTTAGGGTCTTATAGGGGATTAGCGGGCCCCTCCTACAATGAGCAGTTCTTC. Its translation is CASSLGSYRGLAGPSYNEQFF.

The chain is built from TRBV2 and TRBJ2-7; D is tentatively TRBD1 or TRBD2 (6 bases each). There are 13 residues in the CDR3. V was clipped by 10 bases and J by 0 bases, with 13 bases between them. Germline V CDR1 and CDR2: SNHLY, FYNNEI. CDR3 in amino acids: CATRGGTSYEQYF. The CDR3 nucleotides are TGTGCCACCAGGGGCGGGACCTCCTACGAGCAGTACTTC.

The chain employs TRBV6-1 and TRBJ1-2; D is uncertain. Germline values: CDR1 MNHNS, CDR2 SASEGT. This CDR3 contains 16 residues. V lost 3 bases and J 4 bases, leaving 18 bases between the germline ends. The DNA of the CDR3 is TGTGCCAGCAGTGAGTCCATTTGGAGGGAGGGCTATGGCTACACCTTC. Protein: CASSESIWREGYGYTF.

Comments on this clone: Within the sample, other DNA sequences also encode this same CDR3. The CDR3 is CASSLVGGQETQYF. The CDR3 DNA follows: TGCGCCAGCAGCTTGGTCGGGGGCCAAGAGACCCAGTACTTC. The V gene is TRBV5-1, the J gene TRBJ2-5; perhaps TRBD2 as D (6 bases). CDR1 SGHRS and CDR2 YFSETQ come from the germline V gene. Trimming pared 0 bases from V and 1 base from J, leaving 7 bases between. The CDR3 has 14 residues.

The chain is built from TRBV5-1 and TRBJ1-6; 9 nucleotides match TRBD1. CDR3 length: 16 residues. V lost 2 bases and J lost 6; bases outside the gene matches: 6. Looked up from germline, CDR1 is SGHRS and CDR2 is YFSETQ. The CDR3 region has the DNA TGCGCCAGCAGCTTCAAACAGGGGGCCTTTAATTCACCCCTCCACTTT. Translation: CASSFKQGAFNSPLHF.

The rearrangement uses TRBV15 and TRBJ2-7; D gene uncertain. The length of the CDR3 is 13 residues. Germline V gene data show CDR1 as LNHNV and CDR2 as YYDKDF (reference sequence). V was pared by 4 bases and J by 5 bases, with 12 bases between. The CDR3 reads CATSTTRSHEQYF. In nucleotides, the CDR3 is TGTGCCACCAGCACCACCCGAAGCCACGAGCAGTACTTC.

This chain uses TRBV5-5 with TRBJ1-2; D unresolved. Per the germline V gene, CDR1 is SGHKS and CDR2 is YYEKEE (reference sequence). V was clipped by 0 bases and J by 0 bases, with 12 bases between them. The length of the CDR3 is 16 residues. The CDR3 DNA is TGTGCCAGCAGCTTGGTCTTCGATGGTACTAACTATGGCTACACCTTC. It codes for CASSLVFDGTNYGYTF.

The chain is built from TRBV28 and TRBJ1-4; D is unclear. The CDR3 is 14 residues long. V lost 5 bases to trimming and J lost 7 bases, with 14 bases between them. Germline values: CDR1 MDHEN, CDR2 SYDVKM. This chain's CDR3 is CASSLGQRGEKLFF. CDR3 coding DNA: TGTGCCAGCAGTCTAGGTCAGCGGGGTGAAAAACTGTTTTTT.

This clone was counted a single time. V gene TRBV6-2 or TRBV6-3 combines with J gene TRBJ1-4; 7 nucleotides line up with TRBD1. CDR3 length: 16 amino acids. Trimming at V came to 0 bases and at J to 0 bases, leaving 1 base not matched to a gene. Germline-derived CDR1 and CDR2 are MNHEY and SVGEGT. This chain's CDR3 is CASSYSGGATNEKLFF. DNA of the CDR3: TGTGCCAGCAGTTACTCAGGGGGCGCAACTAATGAAAAACTGTTTTTT.